The rows below give T cell receptor beta chains drawn from one sample of a study of response to subunit inactivated influenza vaccine. Each CDR3 protein is one row after TCRdb ran MiXCR on the RT-PCR reads. The sample shows around 790,000 distinct CDR3 sequences, 21% of them seen only once. This sample comprised PBMCs from blood, obtained less than 6 days after vaccination. Every receptor here comes from a man aged 45 to 65 who received an inactivated influenza vaccine. Each CDR3 is given with its conserved first and last residue. D genes are given only for firm matches. Expanded clones get a size class; other rows say once, few or many, or leave the size out.

J gene: TRBJ2-1; V gene: TRBV12-3/TRBV12-4; D gene: TRBD1; CDR3 length: 11; clone size: many; CDR3 DNA: TGTGCCAGCAGTTCAGGGACAGTAGAGTTCTTC; CDR3 protein: CASSSGTVEFF
J gene: TRBJ2-6; V gene: TRBV10-3; D gene: -; CDR3 length: 12; clone size: many; CDR3 DNA: TGTGCCATCAGTCCTGGGGCCAACGTCCTGACTTTC; CDR3 protein: CAISPGANVLTF
J gene: TRBJ2-3; V gene: TRBV12-3/TRBV12-4; D gene: -; CDR3 length: 14; clone size: many; CDR3 DNA: TGTGCCAGCAGTTTGCGGGTGAGCACAGATACGCAGTATTTT; CDR3 protein: CASSLRVSTDTQYF
J gene: TRBJ2-7; V gene: TRBV7-2; D gene: TRBD2; CDR3 length: 17; clone size: few; CDR3 DNA: TGTGCCAGCAGCTTAGGGGGGCCCGGGACTAGAAGCAACGAGCAGTACTTC; CDR3 protein: CASSLGGPGTRSNEQYF
J gene: TRBJ2-2; V gene: TRBV7-2; D gene: -; CDR3 length: 16; clone size: -; CDR3 DNA: TGTGCCAGCAGCTTGGGTCGGGGGGCTTGGACCGGGGAGCTGTTTTTT; CDR3 protein: CASSLGRGAWTGELFF
J gene: TRBJ2-5; V gene: TRBV20-1; D gene: TRBD2; CDR3 length: 16; clone size: once; CDR3 DNA: TGCAGTGCTAGAGATACAGCCGGGACTAGCGGGCCATACCAGTACTTC; CDR3 protein: CSARDTAGTSGPYQYF
J gene: TRBJ1-2; V gene: TRBV7-2; D gene: -; CDR3 length: 12; clone size: -; CDR3 DNA: TGTGCCAGCAGCTTTAATTTGGATGGCTACACCTTC; CDR3 protein: CASSFNLDGYTF
J gene: TRBJ2-1; V gene: TRBV4-2; D gene: -; CDR3 length: 17; clone size: -; CDR3 DNA: TGTGCCAGCAGCCAAGTTATACGGACGTCGTCCTACAATGAGCAGTTCTTC; CDR3 protein: CASSQVIRTSSYNEQFF
J gene: TRBJ2-7; V gene: TRBV20-1; D gene: -; CDR3 length: 13; clone size: few; CDR3 DNA: TGCAGTGCAATCGACTCTGGAGATTACGAGCAGTACTTC; CDR3 protein: CSAIDSGDYEQYF
J gene: TRBJ2-1; V gene: TRBV12-3/TRBV12-4; D gene: TRBD2; CDR3 length: 15; clone size: -; CDR3 DNA: TGTGCCGGCAGTTTCGGGACTAGCAGCTACAATGAGCAGTTCTTC; CDR3 protein: CAGSFGTSSYNEQFF
J gene: TRBJ2-3; V gene: TRBV12-3/TRBV12-4; D gene: TRBD2; CDR3 length: 15; clone size: many; CDR3 DNA: TGTGCCAGCAGTTTTACTAGCGGGAGCACAGATACGCAGTATTTT; CDR3 protein: CASSFTSGSTDTQYF
J gene: TRBJ2-1; V gene: TRBV20-1; D gene: TRBD2; CDR3 length: 13; clone size: -; CDR3 DNA: TGCAGTGCTAAAATACTAGCGCATGATGAGCAGTTCTTC; CDR3 protein: CSAKILAHDEQFF
J gene: TRBJ2-1; V gene: TRBV7-9; D gene: -; CDR3 length: 13; clone size: few; CDR3 DNA: TGTGCCAGCAGCTCCCTACAGGACAATGAGCAGTTCTTC; CDR3 protein: CASSSLQDNEQFF
J gene: TRBJ1-2; V gene: TRBV12-3/TRBV12-4; D gene: -; CDR3 length: 13; clone size: few; CDR3 DNA: TGTGCCAGCAGCTTAGACGGAGGAGCCGGCTACACCTTC; CDR3 protein: CASSLDGGAGYTF
J gene: TRBJ2-1; V gene: TRBV18; D gene: -; CDR3 length: 15; clone size: -; CDR3 DNA: TGTGCCAGCTCACCAGGTGTGGGCACCTACAATGAGCAGTTCTTC; CDR3 protein: CASSPGVGTYNEQFF
J gene: TRBJ2-7; V gene: TRBV15; D gene: -; CDR3 length: 12; clone size: -; CDR3 DNA: TGTGCCACCAGCAGAGAGACAGGCAAACAGTACTTC; CDR3 protein: CATSRETGKQYF
J gene: TRBJ2-2; V gene: TRBV4-3; D gene: -; CDR3 length: 16; clone size: -; CDR3 DNA: TGCGCCAGCAGCCAAGATCATAGGGTTCAAGCCGGGGAGCTGTTTTTT; CDR3 protein: CASSQDHRVQAGELFF
J gene: TRBJ2-5; V gene: TRBV5-1; D gene: -; CDR3 length: 15; clone size: few; CDR3 DNA: TGCGCCAGCAGCCTAGGGACACATAACAAGAGGACCCAGTACTTC; CDR3 protein: CASSLGTHNKRTQYF
J gene: TRBJ2-1; V gene: TRBV3-1; D gene: TRBD2; CDR3 length: 19; clone size: -; CDR3 DNA: TGTGCCAGCAGCCAAGGACGACTAGCGGGGGGGAGGTTGTACAATGAGCAGTTCTTC; CDR3 protein: CASSQGRLAGGRLYNEQFF
J gene: TRBJ2-3; V gene: TRBV20-1; D gene: TRBD2; CDR3 length: 15; clone size: -; CDR3 DNA: TGCAGTGCTCGGCCGACTAGCGGGAGACCAGATACGCAGTATTTT; CDR3 protein: CSARPTSGRPDTQYF
J gene: TRBJ2-1; V gene: TRBV18; D gene: -; CDR3 length: 14; clone size: -; CDR3 DNA: TGTGCCAGCGTTGGACGGGAGACCTACAATGAGCAGTTCTTC; CDR3 protein: CASVGRETYNEQFF
J gene: TRBJ2-1; V gene: TRBV25-1; D gene: -; CDR3 length: 14; clone size: -; CDR3 DNA: TGTGCCAGCAAAAATAGGGGGGCCTACAATGAGCAGTTCTTC; CDR3 protein: CASKNRGAYNEQFF
J gene: TRBJ2-7; V gene: TRBV4-3; D gene: TRBD1; CDR3 length: 15; clone size: few; CDR3 DNA: TGCGCCAGCAGCCAATCCGGGACAGGTCGAAACGAGCAGTACTTC; CDR3 protein: CASSQSGTGRNEQYF
J gene: TRBJ2-7; V gene: TRBV3-1; D gene: TRBD2; CDR3 length: 17; clone size: -; CDR3 DNA: TGTGCCAGCAGCCAAGAAAAGAGGCTAGCGGGTCCCTACGAGCAGTACTTC; CDR3 protein: CASSQEKRLAGPYEQYF
J gene: TRBJ2-1; V gene: TRBV20-1; D gene: -; CDR3 length: 14; clone size: many; CDR3 DNA: TGCAGTGGGCGGGAACCGCCAACGTACAATGAGCAGTTCTTC; CDR3 protein: CSGREPPTYNEQFF
J gene: TRBJ2-3; V gene: TRBV12-3/TRBV12-4; D gene: TRBD2; CDR3 length: 17; clone size: few; CDR3 DNA: TGTGCCAGCAGTTTGGAGCTAGCGGTAACTAGCACAGATACGCAGTATTTT; CDR3 protein: CASSLELAVTSTDTQYF
J gene: TRBJ1-4; V gene: TRBV20-1; D gene: TRBD1; CDR3 length: 15; clone size: -; CDR3 DNA: TGCAGTGCTACTCAGGGACCAGGGGGAAATGAAAAACTGTTTTTT; CDR3 protein: CSATQGPGGNEKLFF
J gene: TRBJ1-2; V gene: TRBV20-1; D gene: -; CDR3 length: 13; clone size: few; CDR3 DNA: TGCAGTGCTAGCTATGCTGGGGACTATGGCTACACCTTC; CDR3 protein: CSASYAGDYGYTF
J gene: TRBJ2-2; V gene: TRBV12-3/TRBV12-4; D gene: -; CDR3 length: 15; clone size: -; CDR3 DNA: TGTGCCAGCAGTTTATCAGGGACGGGCACCGGGGAGCTGTTTTTT; CDR3 protein: CASSLSGTGTGELFF
J gene: TRBJ2-7; V gene: TRBV6-2/TRBV6-3; D gene: TRBD1; CDR3 length: 17; clone size: -; CDR3 DNA: TGTGCCAGCGCCGGGACAGCCACCCCTAAGGATGCCTACGAGCAGTACTTC; CDR3 protein: CASAGTATPKDAYEQYF
J gene: TRBJ2-1; V gene: TRBV11-1; D gene: TRBD2; CDR3 length: 17; clone size: -; CDR3 DNA: TGTGCCTTCGGGCGGGCTAGCGGGGTGAGCTCCTACAATGAGCAGTTCTTC; CDR3 protein: CAFGRASGVSSYNEQFF
J gene: TRBJ2-6; V gene: TRBV5-1; D gene: -; CDR3 length: 18; clone size: few; CDR3 DNA: TGCGCCAGCAGCTTGGAAGGCAGCCTCAGCTCTGGGGCCAACGTCCTGACTTTC; CDR3 protein: CASSLEGSLSSGANVLTF
J gene: TRBJ2-4; V gene: TRBV6-2/TRBV6-3; D gene: TRBD2; CDR3 length: 15; clone size: -; CDR3 DNA: TGTGCCAGCAGTTACACTAGCGGAGCCAAAAACATTCAGTACTTC; CDR3 protein: CASSYTSGAKNIQYF
J gene: TRBJ2-7; V gene: TRBV7-2; D gene: -; CDR3 length: 15; clone size: -; CDR3 DNA: TGTGCCAGCAGCATAACGCTCCTTAGCGACTACGAGCAGTACTTC; CDR3 protein: CASSITLLSDYEQYF
J gene: TRBJ2-3; V gene: TRBV7-9; D gene: TRBD1; CDR3 length: 14; clone size: few; CDR3 DNA: TGTGCCAGCAGGAACAGGGGACGTGCAGATACGCAGTATTTT; CDR3 protein: CASRNRGRADTQYF
J gene: TRBJ2-5; V gene: TRBV30; D gene: -; CDR3 length: 13; clone size: -; CDR3 DNA: TGTGCCTGGAGTGGCTGGAGGCAAGAGACCCAGTACTTC; CDR3 protein: CAWSGWRQETQYF
J gene: TRBJ2-3; V gene: TRBV20-1; D gene: TRBD2; CDR3 length: 16; clone size: few; CDR3 DNA: TGCAGTGCTAGGCTTGGACTAGCGACCGCGACAGATACGCAGTATTTT; CDR3 protein: CSARLGLATATDTQYF
J gene: TRBJ1-5; V gene: TRBV28; D gene: -; CDR3 length: 12; clone size: -; CDR3 DNA: TGTGCCAGCAGTCAGGCAGTGCAGCCCCAGCATTTT; CDR3 protein: CASSQAVQPQHF
J gene: TRBJ2-2; V gene: TRBV15; D gene: -; CDR3 length: 13; clone size: -; CDR3 DNA: TGTGCCACCAGCGGCATCTTGGTCGGGGAGCTGTTTTTT; CDR3 protein: CATSGILVGELFF
J gene: TRBJ2-1; V gene: TRBV9; D gene: -; CDR3 length: 13; clone size: -; CDR3 DNA: TGTGCCAGCAGCGTAGATTATAGGGGTGAGCAGTTCTTC; CDR3 protein: CASSVDYRGEQFF
J gene: TRBJ2-2; V gene: TRBV6-2/TRBV6-3; D gene: -; CDR3 length: 17; clone size: few; CDR3 DNA: TGTGCCAGCAGTTACTCAGGGGGCCGCAGCGGGACCGGGGAGCTGTTTTTT; CDR3 protein: CASSYSGGRSGTGELFF
J gene: TRBJ2-7; V gene: TRBV5-1; D gene: -; CDR3 length: 14; clone size: few; CDR3 DNA: TGCGCCAGCAGCTCCAGCGGCAGGGACTACGAGCAGTACTTC; CDR3 protein: CASSSSGRDYEQYF
J gene: TRBJ2-7; V gene: TRBV12-3/TRBV12-4; D gene: -; CDR3 length: 11; clone size: -; CDR3 DNA: TGTGCCAGCAGTGAAGGCCACGAGCAGTACTTC; CDR3 protein: CASSEGHEQYF
J gene: TRBJ2-7; V gene: TRBV6-1; D gene: TRBD1; CDR3 length: 17; clone size: -; CDR3 DNA: TGTGCCAGCAGCCGGACAGGGGGGACTCGAATAGGGAACGAGCAGTACTTC; CDR3 protein: CASSRTGGTRIGNEQYF
J gene: TRBJ2-2; V gene: TRBV9; D gene: -; CDR3 length: 14; clone size: -; CDR3 DNA: TGTGCCAGCAGCGTAGGAGGGCTCACCGGGGAGCTGTTTTTT; CDR3 protein: CASSVGGLTGELFF
J gene: TRBJ2-5; V gene: TRBV10-3; D gene: TRBD1; CDR3 length: 14; clone size: few; CDR3 DNA: TGTGCCATCAGTCGTGGGACAGACGGGGAGACCCAGTACTTC; CDR3 protein: CAISRGTDGETQYF
J gene: TRBJ1-1; V gene: TRBV29-1; D gene: -; CDR3 length: 14; clone size: -; CDR3 DNA: TGCAGCGCTGGTAGGGGGGTCGGGAGCACTGAAGCTTTCTTT; CDR3 protein: CSAGRGVGSTEAFF
J gene: TRBJ2-2; V gene: TRBV7-9; D gene: TRBD2; CDR3 length: 17; clone size: -; CDR3 DNA: TGTGCCAGCAGCTTAGCCCAGCGGGAGCGTGACACCGGGGAGCTGTTTTTT; CDR3 protein: CASSLAQRERDTGELFF
J gene: TRBJ2-2; V gene: TRBV15; D gene: -; CDR3 length: 14; clone size: -; CDR3 DNA: TGTGCCACCAGCATCGGGGCTAACACCGGGGAGCTGTTTTTT; CDR3 protein: CATSIGANTGELFF
J gene: TRBJ2-7; V gene: TRBV5-5; D gene: -; CDR3 length: 15; clone size: few; CDR3 DNA: TGCGCCAGCAGCTTGGTTCCAGGGAGCTCCTACGAGCAGTACTTC; CDR3 protein: CASSLVPGSSYEQYF
J gene: TRBJ2-7; V gene: TRBV4-1; D gene: TRBD2; CDR3 length: 17; clone size: -; CDR3 DNA: TGCGCCAGCAGCCAACGAGGACTAGCGGGAGCAATAAGTGAGCAGTACTTC; CDR3 protein: CASSQRGLAGAISEQYF
J gene: TRBJ2-5; V gene: TRBV5-1; D gene: -; CDR3 length: 15; clone size: -; CDR3 DNA: TGCGCCAGCAGCTTGGTGTCCCAGGCGGCCGAGACCCAGTACTTC; CDR3 protein: CASSLVSQAAETQYF
J gene: TRBJ2-1; V gene: TRBV11-2; D gene: -; CDR3 length: 16; clone size: many; CDR3 DNA: TGTGCCAGCAGCTTAGGCGGTGGCGGGACCTACAATGAGCAGTTCTTC; CDR3 protein: CASSLGGGGTYNEQFF